This is a list of T cell receptor beta chains from one sample in a study of blood T cell repertoires in COVID-19. Clones were sequenced by immunoSEQ multiplex PCR, and TCRdb holds only the in-frame ones, with some missing. Among some 100,000 clones listed, approximately 90% were seen once. Sample: peripheral blood. These TCRs come from a man between 60 and 75 years old with acute or convalescent COVID-19. Both conserved end residues are part of each CDR3. The order of the fields is V gene, J gene, D gene, clone size, CDR3 protein, CDR3 DNA. A D gene is named only where the DNA matches it firmly. Some rows have no size entry. The others give once, few or many, or a class for an expanded clone.

>TRBV10-1|TRBJ1-6|TRBD1|-
CASRGQGRNSPLHF
TGCGCCAGCAGGGGACAGGGACGGAATTCACCCCTCCACTTT
>TRBV5-1|TRBJ2-2|-|-
CASSLVRGELFF
TGCGCCAGCAGCTTGGTTCGCGGGGAGCTGTTTTTT
>TRBV27|TRBJ1-4|TRBD1|-
CASSLRDRTNEKLFF
TGTGCCAGCAGTTTAAGGGACAGAACTAATGAAAAACTGTTTTTT
>TRBV5-1|TRBJ2-3|TRBD2|-
CASTLGGLAGVTDTQYF
TGCGCCAGCACCCTTGGGGGGCTAGCGGGAGTAACAGATACGCAGTATTTT
>TRBV12-3/TRBV12-4|TRBJ2-7|-|-
CASSFDRTYEQYF
TGTGCCAGCAGTTTTGACAGAACCTACGAGCAGTACTTC
>TRBV2|TRBJ2-7|-|-
CASTRVGVNYEQYF
TGTGCCAGCACGCGGGTCGGGGTTAATTACGAGCAGTACTTC
>TRBV28|TRBJ2-7|-|-
CASSFQGDYEQYF
TGTGCCAGCAGTTTTCAAGGAGACTACGAGCAGTACTTC
>TRBV19|TRBJ2-3|-|-
CASSIIVRERQYF
TGTGCCAGTAGTATAATCGTCCGGGAGCGGCAGTATTTT
>TRBV5-1|TRBJ2-1|-|-
CASSLDRYPNEQFF
TGCGCCAGCAGCTTGGACAGGTATCCGAATGAGCAGTTCTTC
>TRBV15|TRBJ1-5|-|few
CATRTAPSNQPQHF
TGTGCCACCAGGACAGCTCCTAGCAATCAGCCCCAGCATTTT
>TRBV27|TRBJ2-2|TRBD1|-
CASSLSPGQINTGELFF
TGTGCCAGCAGTTTAAGCCCGGGACAGATTAACACCGGGGAGCTGTTTTTT
>TRBV19|TRBJ2-2|-|-
CASIERDTGELFF
TGTGCCAGTATTGAGAGGGATACCGGGGAGCTGTTTTTT
>TRBV27|TRBJ1-5|-|-
CASRSLMTGRYSNQPQHF
TGTGCCAGCAGATCATTAATGACAGGCCGGTATAGCAATCAGCCCCAGCATTTT
>TRBV15|TRBJ2-4|-|-
CATSPRGGQLAKNIQYF
TGTGCCACCAGCCCCCGGGGTGGACAGCTAGCCAAAAACATTCAGTACTTC
>TRBV5-4|TRBJ2-2|-|-
CASSLYGTGELFF
TGTGCCAGCAGCTTGTACGGGACCGGGGAGCTGTTTTTT
>TRBV2|TRBJ1-4|-|-
CASSERAYELFF
TGTGCCAGCAGTGAACGAGCGTACGAGCTGTTTTTT
>TRBV20-1|TRBJ1-5|-|-
CSAGQPQHF
TGCAGTGCCGGTCAGCCCCAGCATTTT